Sequencing of this T cell receptor beta chain was carried out in a study of shared clonotypes between healthy human individuals. On this clone itself: No antigen is known for it.

The method was immunoSEQ multiplex PCR; TCRdb's version includes in-frame clones alone and lacks a portion of them. This table has about 700,000 clones, roughly 70% appearing once. In germline, CDR1 is SGHNT, CDR2 YENEEA. The CDR3 is 13 residues long. Deletions cut 0 bases from V and 7 bases from J, with 6 bases between. Overall study findings and caveats: Despite large depth, sorted-subset datasets appeared incompletely sequenced.

The sequencing sample was made of memory CD4+ T cells sorted from blood. Subset denoted: CD45RA-negative fraction. The sequence was obtained from a woman in her 30s in good health. V is TRBV11-3 and J is TRBJ2-2; weak D call: TRBD2 (5 bases). This CDR3 reads CASSLEGVGELFF. CDR3 DNA: TGTGCCAGCAGCTTAGAGGGAGTCGGGGAGCTGTTTTTT.